The T cell receptor (beta chain) described here comes from a study of cytomegalovirus exposure and HLA in healthy donors. Study conclusions and caveats: HLA alleles were associated with roughly 17,000 TCR beta sequences in a later analysis at 0.05 false discovery rate. It was assumed in the presence/absence analyses that sequencing depth was roughly uniform across donors.

In its sample, this clone was seen a few times. Antigen unknown. 13 Jbeta primers and 60 Vbeta primers were used for the PCR. TCRdb's table, derived via immunoSEQ multiplex PCR, lists solely in-frame clones and lacks some. The sample includes some 130,000 clones, around 73% of them seen just once. Losses at the gene ends were 2 bases for V and 4 bases for J; bases not matched to a gene: 7. Per the germline V gene, CDR1 is SGHTA and CDR2 is FQGNSA. This CDR3 spans 15 amino acids. The chain is built from TRBV7-2 and TRBJ1-2, with 7 bases identical to TRBD1. The sequence came from a female donor in good health and CMV-seronegative. The sequenced sample consisted of PBMCs. For the CDR3, the DNA is TGTGCCAGCAGCTTATCGACGGGACAGCTCTATGGCTACACCTTC. This encodes CASSLSTGQLYGYTF.